A single sample gave rise to the 20 T cell receptor beta chains below, sequenced in a study of vaccination and CD4 T cells after COVID-19. For these TCRs, the target antigens are not known. Cultured CD4+ T cells had their DNA profiled by the Oncomine TCR Beta short-read assay. One entry per CDR3 protein, called by TCRdb with MiXCR from the PCR reads. The table has under 25,000 distinct CDR3 sequences, 47% seen once. Noted treatment: approximately 9-day PBMC culture with coronavirus spike peptide pools or control peptides (ViraFEST assay). The sequenced material came from cultured CD4+ T cells from blood. These receptors were taken from a human donor with COVID-19.

The chain joins TRBV28 to TRBJ2-6, with D hard to call. The V gene lost 8 bases and the J gene lost 3 bases, with 14 bases spanning the gap. Germline CDR1 is MDHEN and CDR2 is SYDVKM. The CDR3 has 15 residues. DNA for the CDR3: TGTGCCAGCTTGTCCCATCGCTTTGGGGCCAACGTCCTGACTTTC. It translates to CASLSHRFGANVLTF.

As for this clonotype: One end of the junction fails to match germline, which may point to a read error. The chain carries TRBV7-2 and TRBJ2-7, with 8 nucleotides matching TRBD1. This CDR3 is 16 amino acids long. Germline V gene data show CDR1 as SGHTA and CDR2 as FQGNSA. The CDR3: CASSQEGQVSSYEQYF. CDR3 DNA: TGCGCCAGCAGCCAAGAGGGACAGGTTAGCTCCTACGAGCAGTACTTC.

The rearrangement joins TRBV11-3 to TRBJ1-1; D is perhaps TRBD1 (5 bases). The CDR3 is made up of 18 amino acids. The germline V gene has CDR1 SGHNT and CDR2 YENEEA. The V and J ends lost 1 base and 3 bases respectively, with 21 bases between them. CDR3 coding DNA: TGTGCCAGCAGCTTAGGGGGGGTTTGGGGGAAAACCGACACTGAAGCTTTCTTT. As protein: CASSLGGVWGKTDTEAFF.

This chain links TRBV20-1 with TRBJ1-2, with D maybe TRBD1 (6 bases). This CDR3 region has 17 residues. Trimming removed 5 bases from V and 0 bases from J, with 22 bases in between. Germline V gene lookup returns CDR1 DFQATT and CDR2 SNEGSKA (reference sequence). CDR3 in amino acids: CSASPRGQQSTNYGYTF. CDR3 in DNA: TGCAGTGCTTCCCCCAGGGGCCAGCAAAGTACTAACTATGGCTACACCTTC.

The CDR3 loop reads CAWSEVSNQPQHF. DNA of the CDR3: TGTGCCTGGAGTGAGGTTAGCAATCAGCCCCAGCATTTT. The V gene is TRBV30, the J gene TRBJ1-5; D gene ambiguous. CDR1 is GTSNPN and CDR2 is SVGIG in the germline V gene (reference sequence). This CDR3 is 13 amino acids long. The V and J ends lost 1 base and 0 bases respectively, with 4 bases between them.

This clonotype was observed a handful of times. The chain joins TRBV19 to TRBJ2-3, with TRBD1 identical over 9 bases. Germline loops: CDR1 LNHDA, CDR2 SQIVND (reference sequence). Trimming cost V 6 bases and J 3 bases; bases outside gene matches: 1. This CDR3 is 13 amino acids long. The DNA of the CDR3 is TGTGCCAGTAGGGACAGGGGTACAGATACGCAGTATTTT. Encoded protein: CASRDRGTDTQYF.

This clonotype was seen only a few times. The J gene is TRBJ1-2, the V gene TRBV6-1; the D is unclear. The ends were cut back, 1 base at V and 4 bases at J, with 16 bases in the middle. This CDR3 spans 16 amino acids. Looked up from germline, CDR1 is MNHNS and CDR2 is SASEGT. In DNA, the CDR3 is TGTGCCAGCAGTGAAGTCTCAGCAACTCGTGGCTATGGCTACACCTTC. This sequence encodes CASSEVSATRGYGYTF.

This clonotype was picked up a small number of times. The chain joins TRBV15 to TRBJ1-5, with TRBD1 matching over 9 bases. The V segment lost 5 bases and the J segment 7 bases; nucleotides outside the gene matches: 6. From germline, CDR1 is LNHNV and CDR2 YYDKDF (reference sequence). The CDR3 sequence is 14 residues long. The CDR3 coding sequence is TGTGCCACCAGCCCGGACAGGGGATACCAGCCCCAGCATTTT. Amino acid sequence: CATSPDRGYQPQHF.

This chain connects TRBV10-3 to TRBJ1-1; 7 bases fit TRBD1. The V and J ends lost 8 bases and 11 bases, in that order; junction bases with no gene match: 8. There are 11 residues in the CDR3. Germline V gene lookup returns CDR1 ENHRY and CDR2 SYGVKD. The CDR3 region has the DNA TGTGCCATCGGAGGGGGCGGTGAGGCTTTCTTT. Residues: CAIGGGGEAFF.

The genes are TRBV7-9 and TRBJ1-6; unclear D gene. Trimming took 7 bases from V and 6 from J, leaving 13 bases between them. This CDR3 has 14 amino acids. Germline V gene lookup returns CDR1 SEHNR and CDR2 FQNEAQ (reference sequence). The CDR3, as DNA: TGTGCCAGCATCCCCTTCCCCAGTAATTCACCCCTCCACTTT. Translated, it gives CASIPFPSNSPLHF.

This clonotype was detected a few times. The chain couples TRBV10-1 to TRBJ2-1; 9 bases are shared with TRBD2. Germline assignment: CDR1 WNHNN and CDR2 SYGVQD (reference sequence). V dropped 6 bases and J dropped 4; count of bases not matched to a gene: 4. This CDR3 region has 14 residues. DNA for the CDR3: TGCGCCAGCAGCCCTAGCGGGGCGTACAATGAGCAGTTCTTC. Amino acids: CASSPSGAYNEQFF.

The chain links TRBV7-9 to TRBJ1-1, with unresolved D. The V gene's germline CDR1 is SEHNR and CDR2 FQNEAQ (reference sequence). The CDR3 consists of 15 residues. V lost 5 bases, J lost 1 base, and 14 bases lay in between. In nucleotides, the CDR3 is TGTGCCAGCAGCCCCAGTGCCGCCAAGAACACTGAAGCTTTCTTT. Translated, it gives CASSPSAAKNTEAFF.

This chain uses TRBV27 with TRBJ2-2; possible D gene TRBD2, 5 bases. Trimming pared 2 bases from V and 8 bases from J, leaving 6 bases between. The CDR3 consists of 12 residues. Per the germline V gene, CDR1 is MNHEY and CDR2 is SMNVEV (reference sequence). CDR3 region: CASSLPGGELFF. CDR3 DNA sequence: TGTGCCAGCAGTTTACCGGGAGGGGAGCTGTTTTTT.

Written as DNA, the CDR3 is TGTGCCAGCAGGACAGTCCTCTCCTACGAGCAGTACTTC. It yields the protein CASRTVLSYEQYF. The gene calls are TRBV6-1 and TRBJ2-7, with D perhaps TRBD1 (5 bases). The CDR3 is 13 residues long. Trimming shortened V by 6 bases and J by 0 bases, and 9 bases separated the two germline ends. Germline CDR1 reads MNHNS; CDR2 reads SASEGT.

The chain is built from TRBV28 and TRBJ2-3; 10 bases agree with TRBD2. The ends lost 6 bases at V and 3 bases at J; junction bases unmatched: 3. The length of the CDR3 is 14 residues. The germline V gene encodes CDR1 MDHEN and CDR2 SYDVKM. CDR3 DNA sequence: TGTGCCAGCAGCCCTAGCGGGGGAACAGATACGCAGTATTTT. Protein: CASSPSGGTDTQYF.

This clonotype occurred a few times. The rearrangement uses TRBV10-3 and TRBJ1-2; no clear D. CDR3 size: 13 residues. Looked up from germline, CDR1 is ENHRY and CDR2 is SYGVKD. V lost 2 bases to trimming and J lost 6 bases, with 10 bases between them. CDR3 in DNA: TGTGCCATCAGTGAGCGAAGGGATGATGGCTACACCTTC. Protein product: CAISERRDDGYTF.

The table lists this clonotype with a few counts. The chain carries TRBV6-1 and TRBJ1-6, with TRBD1 identical over 7 bases. The CDR3 length is 15 residues. The junction had 11 bases not matched to a gene; V was cut back by 7 bases and J by 8 bases. CDR1 and CDR2 (germline): MNHNS, SASEGT. In nucleotides, the CDR3 is TGTGCCAGCATTAGCGTCCGGGACAGTTATTCACCCCTCCACTTT. Translating gives CASISVRDSYSPLHF.

The rearrangement links TRBV15 to TRBJ1-2; D gene unclear. The CDR3 spans 11 residues. V was pared by 1 base and J by 10 bases, with 7 bases between. From germline, CDR1 is LNHNV and CDR2 YYDKDF (reference sequence). For the CDR3, the DNA is TGTGCCACCAGCAGAGGACAAGCCTACACCTTC. Encoded protein: CATSRGQAYTF.

V and J are TRBV19 and TRBJ1-5, with a possible D match to TRBD1 (6 bases). V was clipped by 9 bases and J by 3 bases, with 15 bases between them. This CDR3 is 14 amino acids long. Germline CDR1 reads LNHDA; CDR2 reads SQIVND (reference sequence). The CDR3 loop is CASRSGALNQPQHF. The CDR3 DNA sequence: TGTGCCAGCCGGTCAGGGGCACTCAATCAGCCCCAGCATTTT.

This chain joins TRBV28 and TRBJ1-1, with 7 bases matching TRBD1. Germline loops: CDR1 MDHEN, CDR2 SYDVKM. The CDR3 is 15 residues long. With 5 bases clipped from V and 0 bases from J, the junction kept 6 bases outside the gene matches. CDR3 residues: CASSRTGTMNTEAFF. The CDR3 region has the DNA TGTGCCAGCAGTCGGACAGGAACTATGAACACTGAAGCTTTCTTT.